The 7 T cell receptor beta chains presented below share a single source sample, sequenced in a study of blood T cell repertoires in COVID-19. Here immunoSEQ multiplex PCR was the method, and the copy in TCRdb shows in-frame clones only, minus some. In the table there are roughly 110,000 clones, less than 85% of which are singletons. Source material: peripheral blood. Source of these receptors: a human donor in a cohort sampled during active COVID-19.

This chain links TRBV15 with TRBJ2-7; 7 bases match TRBD1. The CDR3 runs 17 residues. J gave up 8 bases and V 4 bases, and 20 bases lay outside the gene matches. From germline, CDR1 is LNHNV and CDR2 YYDKDF (reference sequence). The CDR3 region is CATSTRERGTERLKQYF. The CDR3, as DNA: TGTGCCACCAGCACCCGCGAGAGAGGGACAGAAAGATTGAAGCAGTACTTC. The whole variable domain, remainder taken from reference TRBV15 and TRBJ2-7, is DAMVIQNPRYQVTQFGKPVTLSCSQTLNHNVMYWYQQKSSQAPKLLFHYYDKDFNNEADTPDNFQSRRPNTSFCFLDIRSPGLGDTAMYLCATSTRERGTERLKQYFGPGTRLTVT.

The rearrangement links TRBV7-7 to TRBJ2-3; maybe TRBD2 (5 bases). CDR1 SSHAT and CDR2 FNYEAQ come from the germline V gene (reference sequence). V lost 1 base to trimming and J lost 0 bases, with 8 bases between them. CDR3 size: 15 residues. For the CDR3, the DNA is TGTGCCAGCAGCTTAGGGCTAGCCAGCACAGATACGCAGTATTTT. This encodes CASSLGLASTDTQYF.

The chain employs TRBV25-1 and TRBJ2-5; a weak D match, TRBD2 (5 bases). Germline CDR1 MGHDK, CDR2 SYGVNS. This CDR3 is 13 amino acids long. Trimming pared 6 bases from V and 3 bases from J, leaving 11 bases between. The CDR3 region is CASRPSGEETQYF. The DNA for the CDR3 is TGTGCCAGCAGACCCAGCGGAGAAGAGACCCAGTACTTC.

The chain is built from TRBV20-1 and TRBJ2-2; 8 bases match TRBD1. The J segment lost 7 bases and the V segment lost 3 bases, leaving 19 bases of the junction unmatched. This CDR3 spans 18 amino acids. Germline CDR1 DFQATT, CDR2 SNEGSKA (reference sequence). The CDR3 sequence: CSASLRTGSSLLGGELFF. Here the CDR3 DNA reads TGCAGTGCTAGTCTACGGACAGGGTCATCCCTCCTCGGCGGGGAGCTGTTTTTT.

The chain couples TRBV29-1 to TRBJ1-1; a weak D match, TRBD1 (5 bases). V shed 3 bases and J shed 1 base, with 9 bases lying between them. Germline-derived CDR1 and CDR2 are SQVTM and ANQGSEA. The length of the CDR3 is 13 residues. This CDR3 is CSVDRAENTEAFF. The CDR3 DNA follows: TGCAGCGTTGACAGGGCGGAGAACACTGAAGCTTTCTTT.

This clone was observed a handful of times. CDR3 amino acids: CASSLLSNQPQHF. CDR3 DNA sequence: TGTGCCAGCAGTCTACTTAGCAATCAGCCCCAGCATTTT. J is TRBJ1-5 and V is TRBV27; D not certain. The germline V and J ends were trimmed by 5 bases and 0 bases, with 5 bases remaining between them. This CDR3 has 13 amino acids. Germline V gives CDR1 MNHEY, CDR2 SMNVEV (reference sequence).

The chain is built from TRBV19 and TRBJ1-6, with a possible D match to TRBD1 (6 bases). Germline lookup yields CDR1 LNHDA and CDR2 SQIVND (reference sequence). The CDR3 length is 13 residues. Trimming stripped 5 bases from V and 7 bases from J, with 9 bases between. The CDR3 spells CASSLQGNSPLHF. For the CDR3, the DNA is TGTGCCAGTAGTTTACAGGGAAATTCACCCCTCCACTTT. Full variable domain (remainder filled in from reference TRBV19 and TRBJ1-6): DGGITQSPKYLFRKEGQNVTLSCEQNLNHDAMYWYRQDPGQGLRLIYYSQIVNDFQKGDIAEGYSVSREKKESFPLTVTSAQKNPTAFYLCASSLQGNSPLHFGNGTRLTVT.